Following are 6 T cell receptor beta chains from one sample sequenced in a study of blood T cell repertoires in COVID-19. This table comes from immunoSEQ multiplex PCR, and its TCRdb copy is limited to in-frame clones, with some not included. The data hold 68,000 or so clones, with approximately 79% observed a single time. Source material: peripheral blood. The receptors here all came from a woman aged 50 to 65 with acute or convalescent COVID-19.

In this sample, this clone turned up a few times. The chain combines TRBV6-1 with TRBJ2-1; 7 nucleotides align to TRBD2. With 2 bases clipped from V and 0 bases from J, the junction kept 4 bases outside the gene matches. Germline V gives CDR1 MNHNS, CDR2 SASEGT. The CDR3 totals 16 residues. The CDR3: CASSEYGGSSYNEQFF. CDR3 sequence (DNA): TGTGCCAGCAGTGAATACGGGGGGAGCTCCTACAATGAGCAGTTCTTC.

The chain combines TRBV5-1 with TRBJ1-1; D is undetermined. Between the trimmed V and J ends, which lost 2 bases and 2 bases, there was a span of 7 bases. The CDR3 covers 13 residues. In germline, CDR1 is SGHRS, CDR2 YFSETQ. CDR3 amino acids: CASSFEVNTEAFF. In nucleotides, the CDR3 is TGCGCCAGCAGCTTCGAGGTTAACACTGAAGCTTTCTTT.

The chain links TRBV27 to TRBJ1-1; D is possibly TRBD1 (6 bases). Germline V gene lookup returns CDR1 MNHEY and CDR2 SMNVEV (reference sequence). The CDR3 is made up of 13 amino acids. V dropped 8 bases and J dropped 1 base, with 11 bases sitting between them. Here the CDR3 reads CASYGTKNTEAFF. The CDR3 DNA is TGTGCCAGCTACGGGACAAAGAACACTGAAGCTTTCTTT.

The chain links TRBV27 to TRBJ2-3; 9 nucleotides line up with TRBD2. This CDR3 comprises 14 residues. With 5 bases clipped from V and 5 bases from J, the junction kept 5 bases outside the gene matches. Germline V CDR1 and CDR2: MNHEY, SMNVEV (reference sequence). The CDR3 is CASSTRTSVDTQYF. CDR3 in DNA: TGTGCCAGCAGTACACGGACTAGCGTAGATACGCAGTATTTT.

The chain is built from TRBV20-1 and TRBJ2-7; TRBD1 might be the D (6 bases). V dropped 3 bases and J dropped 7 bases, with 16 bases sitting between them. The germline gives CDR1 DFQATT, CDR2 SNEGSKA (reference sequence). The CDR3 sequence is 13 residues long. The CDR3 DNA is TGCAGTGCTAGTCAGACAGGAACGTGGGAGCAGTACTTC. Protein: CSASQTGTWEQYF.

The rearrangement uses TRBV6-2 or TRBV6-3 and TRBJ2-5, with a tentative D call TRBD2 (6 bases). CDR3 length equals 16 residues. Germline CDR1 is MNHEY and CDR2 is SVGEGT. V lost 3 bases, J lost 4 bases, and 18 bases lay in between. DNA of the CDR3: TGTGCCAGCAGTTATTCCCCTAGCGCCCCGCCAGAGACCCAGTACTTC. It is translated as CASSYSPSAPPETQYF.